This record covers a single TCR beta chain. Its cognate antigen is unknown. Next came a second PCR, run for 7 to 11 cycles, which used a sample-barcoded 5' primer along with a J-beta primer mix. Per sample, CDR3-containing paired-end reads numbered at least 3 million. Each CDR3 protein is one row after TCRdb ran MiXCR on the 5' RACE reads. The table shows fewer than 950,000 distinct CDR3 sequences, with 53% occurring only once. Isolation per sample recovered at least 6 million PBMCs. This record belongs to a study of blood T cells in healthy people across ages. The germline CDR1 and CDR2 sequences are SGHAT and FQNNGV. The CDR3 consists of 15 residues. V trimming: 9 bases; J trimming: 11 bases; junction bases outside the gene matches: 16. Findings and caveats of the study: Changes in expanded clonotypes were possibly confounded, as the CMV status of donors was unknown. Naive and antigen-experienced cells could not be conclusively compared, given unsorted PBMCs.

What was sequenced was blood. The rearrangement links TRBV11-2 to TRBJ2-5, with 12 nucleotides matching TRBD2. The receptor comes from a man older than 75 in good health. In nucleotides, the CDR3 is TGTGCCAGTAGTACACTAGCGGGAGGTTCCAATGAGCAGTACTTC. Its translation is CASSTLAGGSNEQYF.